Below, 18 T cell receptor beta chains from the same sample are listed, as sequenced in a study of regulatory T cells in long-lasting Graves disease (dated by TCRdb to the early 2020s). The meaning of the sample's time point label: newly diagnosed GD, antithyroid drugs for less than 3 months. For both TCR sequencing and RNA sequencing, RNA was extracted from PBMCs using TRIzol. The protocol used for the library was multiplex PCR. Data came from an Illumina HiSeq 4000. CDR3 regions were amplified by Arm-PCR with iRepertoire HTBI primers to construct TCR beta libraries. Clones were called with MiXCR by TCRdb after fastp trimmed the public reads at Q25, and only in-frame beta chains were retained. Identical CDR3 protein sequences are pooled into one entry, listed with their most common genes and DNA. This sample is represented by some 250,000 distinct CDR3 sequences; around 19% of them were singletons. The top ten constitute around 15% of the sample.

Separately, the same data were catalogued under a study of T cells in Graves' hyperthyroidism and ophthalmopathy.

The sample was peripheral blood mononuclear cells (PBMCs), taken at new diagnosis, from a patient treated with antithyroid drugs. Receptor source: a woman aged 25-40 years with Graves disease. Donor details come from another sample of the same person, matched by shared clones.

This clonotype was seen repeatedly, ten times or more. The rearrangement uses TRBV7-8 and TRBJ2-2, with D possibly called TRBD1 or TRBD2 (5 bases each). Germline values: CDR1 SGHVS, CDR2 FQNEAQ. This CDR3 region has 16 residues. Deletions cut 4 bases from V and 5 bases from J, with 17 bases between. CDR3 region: CASSSAPTAATGELFF. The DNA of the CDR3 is TGTGCCAGCAGCTCAGCCCCGACAGCGGCTACCGGGGAGCTGTTTTTT. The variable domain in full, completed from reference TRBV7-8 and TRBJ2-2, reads GAGVSQSPRYKVAKRGQDVALRCDPISGHVSLFWYQQALGQGPEFLTYFQNEAQLDKSGLPSDRFFAERPEGSVSTLKIQRTQQEDSAVYLCASSSAPTAATGELFFGEGSRLTVL.

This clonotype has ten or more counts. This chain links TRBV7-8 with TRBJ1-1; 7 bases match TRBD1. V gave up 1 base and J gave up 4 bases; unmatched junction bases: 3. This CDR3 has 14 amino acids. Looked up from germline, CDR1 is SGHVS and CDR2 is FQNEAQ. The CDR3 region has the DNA TGTGCCAGCAGCTTAGAACAGGGGTCCACTGAAGCTTTCTTT. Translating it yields CASSLEQGSTEAFF.

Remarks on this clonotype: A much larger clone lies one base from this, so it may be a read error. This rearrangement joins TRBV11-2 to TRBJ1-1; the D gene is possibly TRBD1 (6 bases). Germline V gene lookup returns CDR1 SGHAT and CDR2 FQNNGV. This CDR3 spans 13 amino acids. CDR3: CASIRGGASEALF. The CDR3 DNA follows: TGTGCCAGCATAAGGGGGGGGGCTTCTGAAGCTCTCTTT.

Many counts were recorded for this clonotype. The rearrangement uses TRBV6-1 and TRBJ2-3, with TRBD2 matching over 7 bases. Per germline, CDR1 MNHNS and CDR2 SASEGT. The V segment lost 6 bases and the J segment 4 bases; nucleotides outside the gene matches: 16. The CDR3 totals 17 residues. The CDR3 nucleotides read TGTGCCAGCAGAAACCGCGGGGGAGCTAGTTCTTCAGATACGCAGTATTTT. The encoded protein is CASRNRGGASSSDTQYF.

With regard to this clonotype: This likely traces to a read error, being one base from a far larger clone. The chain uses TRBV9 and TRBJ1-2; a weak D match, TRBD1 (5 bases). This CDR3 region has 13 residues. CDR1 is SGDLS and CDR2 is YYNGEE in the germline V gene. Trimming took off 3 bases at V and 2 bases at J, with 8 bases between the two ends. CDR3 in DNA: TGTGCCAGCAGCGGGACACCCAACTATGGCTACACCTTC. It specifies CASSGTPNYGYTF.

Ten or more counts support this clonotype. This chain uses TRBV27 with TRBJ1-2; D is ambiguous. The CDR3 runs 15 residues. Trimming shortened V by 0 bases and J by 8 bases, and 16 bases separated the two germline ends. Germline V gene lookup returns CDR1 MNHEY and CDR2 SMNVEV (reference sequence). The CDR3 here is CASSLSSTPITGYTF. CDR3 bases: TGTGCCAGCAGTTTATCGTCGACACCTATAACGGGCTACACCTTC.

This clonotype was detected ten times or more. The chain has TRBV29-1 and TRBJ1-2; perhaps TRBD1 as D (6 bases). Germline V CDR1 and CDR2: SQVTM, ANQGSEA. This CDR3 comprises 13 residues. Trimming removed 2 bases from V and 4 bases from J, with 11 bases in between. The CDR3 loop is CSVEQGSGYGYTF. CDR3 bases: TGCAGCGTTGAACAGGGGTCGGGCTATGGCTACACCTTC. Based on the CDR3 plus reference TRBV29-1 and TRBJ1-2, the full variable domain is SAVISQKPSRDICQRGTSLTIQCQVDSQVTMMFWYRQQPGQSLTLIATANQGSEATYESGFVIDKFPISRPNLTFSTLTVSNMSPEDSSIYLCSVEQGSGYGYTFGSGTRLTVV.

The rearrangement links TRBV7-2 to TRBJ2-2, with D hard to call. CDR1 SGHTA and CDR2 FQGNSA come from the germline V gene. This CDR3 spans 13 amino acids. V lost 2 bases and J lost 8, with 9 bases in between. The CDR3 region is CASSLYSLGELFF. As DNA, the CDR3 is TGTGCCAGCAGCTTATATTCGTTGGGGGAGCTGTTTTTT.

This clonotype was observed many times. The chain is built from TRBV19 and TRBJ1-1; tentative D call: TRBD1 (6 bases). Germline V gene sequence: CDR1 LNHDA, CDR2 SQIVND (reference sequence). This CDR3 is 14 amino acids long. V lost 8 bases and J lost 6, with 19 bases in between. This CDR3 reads CASRVGGADPEAFF. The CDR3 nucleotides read TGTGCCAGTCGCGTCGGGGGGGCGGACCCTGAAGCTTTCTTT.

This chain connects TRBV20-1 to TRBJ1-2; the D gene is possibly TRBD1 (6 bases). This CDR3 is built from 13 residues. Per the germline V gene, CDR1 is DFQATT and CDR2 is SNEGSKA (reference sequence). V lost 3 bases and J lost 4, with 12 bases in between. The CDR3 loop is CSASPTGTYGYTF. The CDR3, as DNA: TGCAGTGCTAGCCCAACAGGGACCTATGGCTACACCTTC.

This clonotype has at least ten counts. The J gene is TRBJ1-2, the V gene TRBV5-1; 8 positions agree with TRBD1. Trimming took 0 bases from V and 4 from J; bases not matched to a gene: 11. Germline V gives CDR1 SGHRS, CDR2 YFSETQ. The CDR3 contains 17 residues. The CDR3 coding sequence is TGCGCCAGCAGCTTGGTACAGGGGGTAGGGTCTATCTATGGCTACACCTTC. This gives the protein CASSLVQGVGSIYGYTF.

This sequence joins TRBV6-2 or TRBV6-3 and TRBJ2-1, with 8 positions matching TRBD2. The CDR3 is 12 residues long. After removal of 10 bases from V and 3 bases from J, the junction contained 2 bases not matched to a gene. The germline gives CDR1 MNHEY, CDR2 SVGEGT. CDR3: CANGGDYNEQFF. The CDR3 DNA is TGTGCCAACGGGGGGGACTACAATGAGCAGTTCTTC.

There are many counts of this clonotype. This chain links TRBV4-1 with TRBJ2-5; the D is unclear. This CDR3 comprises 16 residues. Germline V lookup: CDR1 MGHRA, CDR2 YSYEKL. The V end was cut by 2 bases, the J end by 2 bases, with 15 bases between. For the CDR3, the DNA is TGCGCCAGCAGCCAACCTACCAAGGGCAGACAAGAGACCCAGTACTTC. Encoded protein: CASSQPTKGRQETQYF.

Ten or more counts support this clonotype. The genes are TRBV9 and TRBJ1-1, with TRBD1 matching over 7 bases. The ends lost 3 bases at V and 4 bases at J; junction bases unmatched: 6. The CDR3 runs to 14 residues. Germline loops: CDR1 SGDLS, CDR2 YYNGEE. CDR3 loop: CASSAGGSATEAFF. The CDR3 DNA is TGTGCCAGCAGCGCAGGGGGTTCGGCCACTGAAGCTTTCTTT.

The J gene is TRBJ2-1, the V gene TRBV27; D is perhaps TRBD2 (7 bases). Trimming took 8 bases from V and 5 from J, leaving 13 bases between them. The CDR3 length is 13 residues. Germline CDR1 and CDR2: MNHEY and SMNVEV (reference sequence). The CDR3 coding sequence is TGTGCCAGCCCTGGCGGGGGCAACAATGAGCAGTTCTTC. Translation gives CASPGGGNNEQFF.

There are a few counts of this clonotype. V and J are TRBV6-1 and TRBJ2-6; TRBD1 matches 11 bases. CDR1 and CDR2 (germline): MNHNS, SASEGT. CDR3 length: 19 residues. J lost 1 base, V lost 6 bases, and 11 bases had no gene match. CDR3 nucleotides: TGTGCCAGCAGAACCGGGACAGGGGGACTTAAGTCTGGGGCCAACGTCCTGACTTTC. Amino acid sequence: CASRTGTGGLKSGANVLTF.

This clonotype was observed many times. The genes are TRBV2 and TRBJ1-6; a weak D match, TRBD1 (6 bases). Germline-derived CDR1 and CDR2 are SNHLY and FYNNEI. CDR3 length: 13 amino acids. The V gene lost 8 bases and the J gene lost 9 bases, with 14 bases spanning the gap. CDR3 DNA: TGTGCCAGCCACAGGGTAGTAGGTTCACCCCTCCACTTT. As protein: CASHRVVGSPLHF.

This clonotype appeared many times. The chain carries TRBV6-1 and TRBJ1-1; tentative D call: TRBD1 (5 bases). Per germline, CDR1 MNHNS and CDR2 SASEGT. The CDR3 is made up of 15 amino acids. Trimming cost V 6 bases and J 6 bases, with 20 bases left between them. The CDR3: CASSLSLRDRAEAFF. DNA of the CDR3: TGTGCCAGCAGCTTGTCTCTCAGGGACCGGGCTGAAGCTTTCTTT.